The rows below give T cell receptor beta chains drawn from one sample of a study of T cells in Graves' hyperthyroidism and ophthalmopathy. TCRdb re-analysed the multiplex PCR reads in MiXCR, keeping a single row per CDR3 protein. The table lists 500,000 to 650,000 distinct CDR3 sequences, 17% of them singletons. The sequenced sample consisted of blood. Receptor source: a woman aged 18-35 years with Graves' ophthalmopathy. The CDR3 runs from the conserved cysteine through the conserved F or W. A D gene is named only where the DNA matches it firmly. The size entry is marked missing in some rows and otherwise reads once, few, many or a size class.

TRBV12-3/TRBV12-4	NA	TRBJ1-2	many	TGTGCCAGCAGTTTATTCCCAGGGGAGGACGGCTACACCTTC	CASSLFPGEDGYTF
TRBV2	NA	TRBJ1-1	many	TGTGCCAGCAGTTTTGGGGGGCCGTCGGTGAACACTGAAGCTTTCTTT	CASSFGGPSVNTEAFF
TRBV18	TRBD1	TRBJ1-5	NA	TGTGCCAGCTCACCAAGGGGGCGGATCGAGAGCAATCAGCCCCAGCATTTT	CASSPRGRIESNQPQHF
TRBV19	NA	TRBJ2-1	few	TGTGCCAGTAGTATAGAGTGGACTCGTCTCAATGAGCAGTTCTTC	CASSIEWTRLNEQFF
TRBV2	TRBD1	TRBJ1-2	many	TGTGCCAGCAGGAAAGGGACAGGGTTTTATGGCTACACCTTC	CASRKGTGFYGYTF
TRBV4-1	NA	TRBJ2-7	NA	TGCGCCAGCAGCCAAGATATGCCCAGGGACGGCTACGAGCAGTACTTC	CASSQDMPRDGYEQYF
TRBV7-2	TRBD2	TRBJ2-5	few	TGTGCCAGCAGCTGGGGACTAGCGGGAGGGGTGGGAGAGACCCAGTACTTC	CASSWGLAGGVGETQYF
TRBV20-1	TRBD2	TRBJ2-3	NA	TGCAGTGCTACCCTAGGGGGGCGGGGGGGGCCCACAGATACGCAGTATTTT	CSATLGGRGGPTDTQYF
TRBV7-9	TRBD2	TRBJ2-1	many	TGTGCCAGCAGCTTTCGGACTAGCGGGAGTTATGAGCAGTTCTTC	CASSFRTSGSYEQFF
TRBV3-1	NA	TRBJ2-2	many	TGTGCCAGCAGCCCCCTCACTGGGGGCCTCACCGGGGAGCTGTTTTTT	CASSPLTGGLTGELFF
TRBV2	NA	TRBJ1-4	many	TGTGCCAGCCGTGAGGGTAACCGCCTTAATGAAAAACTGTTTTTT	CASREGNRLNEKLFF
TRBV12-3/TRBV12-4	NA	TRBJ1-6	many	TGTGCCAGCAGTTCGAAGAACTCCTATAATTCACCCCTCCACTTT	CASSSKNSYNSPLHF
TRBV7-8	TRBD1	TRBJ2-2	few	TGTGCCAGCAGCTCGAGGACAGGGGAGGGCACCGGGGAGCTGTTTTTT	CASSSRTGEGTGELFF
TRBV2	NA	TRBJ1-5	NA	TGTGCCAGCATGAGGGGCCCAAATCAGCCCCAGCATTTT	CASMRGPNQPQHF
TRBV7-2	NA	TRBJ1-4	many	TGTGCCAGCAGCCTGAACTCCGGGGGAAAACTGTTTTTT	CASSLNSGGKLFF
TRBV3-1	TRBD2	TRBJ2-7	many	TGTGCCAGCGTCGCTAGCGGGTCCTACGAGCAGTACTTC	CASVASGSYEQYF
TRBV2	NA	TRBJ1-6	many	TGTGCCAGCAGACCACAGAAGGCAAATTCACCCCTCCACTTT	CASRPQKANSPLHF
TRBV7-2	TRBD2	TRBJ2-7	many	TGTGCCAGCAGCTCGAAGCGACTAGCGGCCCCCTACGAGCAGTACTTC	CASSSKRLAAPYEQYF
TRBV3-1	NA	TRBJ2-5	many	TGTGCCAGCAGCCAAGATACCGGGTCAGAGACCCAGTACTTC	CASSQDTGSETQYF
TRBV7-2	NA	TRBJ2-1	many	TGTGCCAGCAGCTTAGTCCCCAGGGACAATGAGCAGTTCTTC	CASSLVPRDNEQFF
TRBV6-1	TRBD1	TRBJ1-6	many	TGTGCCAGCAGTGAATGGAGGACAGGAGATTCACCCCTCCACTTT	CASSEWRTGDSPLHF
TRBV12-3/TRBV12-4	NA	TRBJ2-4	few	TGTGCCAGCAGTTTCGGGCACACAGTCCTACAGTACTTC	CASSFGHTVLQYF
TRBV28	NA	TRBJ2-1	many	TGTGCCAGCAGCGCAGGGGTGGAGTACAATGAGCAGTTCTTC	CASSAGVEYNEQFF
TRBV6-4	TRBD2	TRBJ2-3	NA	TGTGCCAGCAGTGACTCGCGGGAGCCAGATACGCAGTATTTT	CASSDSREPDTQYF
TRBV20-1	TRBD1	TRBJ1-4	NA	TGCAGTGCTAGTCCAGGGGGGAATGAAAAACTGTTTTTT	CSASPGGNEKLFF
TRBV29-1	NA	TRBJ1-3	once	TGCAGCGTGTCGCGTGGCAGGGACTCTGGAAACACCATATATTTT	CSVSRGRDSGNTIYF
TRBV6-2/TRBV6-3	NA	TRBJ2-3	many	TGTGCCAGCAGTCCCCTAGTGATTCCAGATACGCAGTATTTT	CASSPLVIPDTQYF
TRBV6-1	NA	TRBJ1-1	NA	TGTGCCAGCAGTCCGGGGTCTTCTGAAGCTTTCTTT	CASSPGSSEAFF
TRBV12-5	NA	TRBJ1-1	NA	TGTGCTAGTGGTTTATGGGGACGGATGAACACTGAAGCTTTCTTT	CASGLWGRMNTEAFF
TRBV2	TRBD1	TRBJ1-6	many	TGTGCCAGCAAAGACAGGGGATTCTCCTATAATTCACCCCTCCACTTT	CASKDRGFSYNSPLHF
TRBV18	NA	TRBJ2-5	many	TGTGCCAGCACCGCCCCTGGGATTCGAGAGACCCAGTACTTC	CASTAPGIRETQYF
TRBV29-1	NA	TRBJ2-7	many	TGCAGCGTTGAATCCGCAGGGTCCTCCTACGAGCAGTACTTC	CSVESAGSSYEQYF
TRBV15	TRBD1	TRBJ1-1	NA	TGTGCCACCAGCAGAGACTTGGGACAGAAGAACACTGAAGCTTTCTTT	CATSRDLGQKNTEAFF
TRBV30	TRBD2	TRBJ2-4	few	TGTGCCTGGAGTACTCCCGGACTAGCGGGGGAGACATTAGCCAAAAACATTCAGTACTTC	CAWSTPGLAGETLAKNIQYF
TRBV19	TRBD2	TRBJ2-1	NA	TGTGCCAGTAGTAGGACTAGCGGGAGGGTCTACAATGAGCAGTTCTTC	CASSRTSGRVYNEQFF
TRBV28	TRBD2	TRBJ2-1	many	TGTGCCAGCAGCGAGCGGGGAATATACAATGAGCAGTTCTTC	CASSERGIYNEQFF
TRBV29-1	NA	TRBJ1-1	many	TGCAGCGTTGAAAGGAGGGAAACTGAAGCTTTCTTT	CSVERRETEAFF
TRBV7-2	NA	TRBJ2-5	NA	TGTGCCAGCAGCTTAGTTCGGCCTCTCCAAGAGACCCAGTACTTC	CASSLVRPLQETQYF
TRBV20-1	NA	TRBJ2-7	few	TGCAGTGCAACCGGGACTTCCCGCTTAGAGCAGTACTTC	CSATGTSRLEQYF
TRBV28	NA	TRBJ2-2	many	TGTGCCAGCAGTCTTCTGCGGCCCAACACCGGGGAGCTGTTTTTT	CASSLLRPNTGELFF